This T cell receptor beta chain was sequenced in a study of shared clonotypes between healthy human individuals. Study outcomes and limitations: Only a few donors were included, so the genetic and exposure-history diversity represented was limited.

About this clone itself: The antigen is undetermined.

Replicate PCRs run on sorted subsets employed approximately 0.2 ug DNA, approximately 30,000 T cell genomes. Clones were read by immunoSEQ multiplex PCR, and TCRdb kept only the in-frame ones, dropping some. This table holds roughly 570,000 clones, 98% found once. CD45RO negativity and positive selection for CCR7 defined naive CD8 cells, a population that excluded terminally differentiated effector memory CD45RA+ cells. The CDR3 has 13 amino acids. CDR1 and CDR2 from the germline V gene are SEHNR and FQNEAQ (reference sequence). The J segment lost 7 bases and the V segment lost 4 bases, leaving 6 bases of the junction unmatched.

The chain links TRBV7-9 to TRBJ2-7; TRBD2 agrees at 8 bases. The TCR sequence derives from a man aged 25-45 years in good health. Material for sequencing was naive CD8+ T cells sorted from blood. This CDR3 is CASSSGSGREQYF. The CDR3 nucleotides are TGTGCCAGCAGCTCCGGCAGCGGGAGAGAGCAGTACTTC.